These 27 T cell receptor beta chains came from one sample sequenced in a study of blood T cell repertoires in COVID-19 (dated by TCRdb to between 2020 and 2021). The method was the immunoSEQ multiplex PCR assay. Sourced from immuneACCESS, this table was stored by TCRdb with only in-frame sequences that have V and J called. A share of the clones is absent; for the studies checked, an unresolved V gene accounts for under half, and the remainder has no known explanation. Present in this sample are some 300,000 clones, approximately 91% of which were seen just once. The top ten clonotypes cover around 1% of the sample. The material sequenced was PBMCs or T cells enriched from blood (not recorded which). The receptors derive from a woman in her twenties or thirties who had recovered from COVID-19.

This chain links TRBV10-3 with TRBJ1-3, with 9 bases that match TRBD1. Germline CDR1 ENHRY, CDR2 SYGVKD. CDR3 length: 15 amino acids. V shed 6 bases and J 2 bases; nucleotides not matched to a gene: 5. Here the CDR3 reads CAISQQGATGNTIYF. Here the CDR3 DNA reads TGTGCCATCAGCCAACAGGGGGCAACTGGAAACACCATATATTTT.

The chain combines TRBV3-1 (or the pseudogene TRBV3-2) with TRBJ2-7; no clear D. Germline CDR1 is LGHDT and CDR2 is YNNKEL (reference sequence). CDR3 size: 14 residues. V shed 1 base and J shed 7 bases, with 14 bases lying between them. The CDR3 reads CASSQGVLRGEQYF. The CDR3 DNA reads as TGTGCCAGCAGCCAAGGGGTCCTAAGAGGAGAGCAGTACTTC.

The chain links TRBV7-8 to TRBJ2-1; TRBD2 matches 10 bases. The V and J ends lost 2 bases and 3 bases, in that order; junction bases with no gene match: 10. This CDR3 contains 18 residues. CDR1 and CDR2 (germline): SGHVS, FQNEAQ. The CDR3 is CASSLILAGASLYNEQFF. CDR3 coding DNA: TGTGCCAGCAGCTTAATCCTAGCGGGGGCCAGCCTCTACAATGAGCAGTTCTTC. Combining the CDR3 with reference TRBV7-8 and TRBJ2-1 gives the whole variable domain GAGVSQSPRYKVAKRGQDVALRCDPISGHVSLFWYQQALGQGPEFLTYFQNEAQLDKSGLPSDRFFAERPEGSVSTLKIQRTQQEDSAVYLCASSLILAGASLYNEQFFGPGTRLTVL.

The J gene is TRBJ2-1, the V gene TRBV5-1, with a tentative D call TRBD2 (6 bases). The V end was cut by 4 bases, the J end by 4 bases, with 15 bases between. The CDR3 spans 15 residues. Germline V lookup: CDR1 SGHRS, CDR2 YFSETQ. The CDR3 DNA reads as TGCGCCAGCAGCCCTCGGGGGTCCCTTTACAATGAGCAGTTCTTC. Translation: CASSPRGSLYNEQFF.

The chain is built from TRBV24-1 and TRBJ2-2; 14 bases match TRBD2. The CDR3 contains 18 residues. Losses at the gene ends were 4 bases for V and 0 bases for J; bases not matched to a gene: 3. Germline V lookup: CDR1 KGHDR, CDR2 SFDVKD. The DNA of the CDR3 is TGTGCCACCAGTGAACCGGGACTAGCGGGAGCGAACACCGGGGAGCTGTTTTTT. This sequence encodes CATSEPGLAGANTGELFF.

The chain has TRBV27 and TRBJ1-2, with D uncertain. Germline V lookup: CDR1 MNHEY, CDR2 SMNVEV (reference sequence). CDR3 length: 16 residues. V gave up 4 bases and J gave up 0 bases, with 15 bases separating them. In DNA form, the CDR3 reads TGTGCCAGCAGTTCCCCTCAAAGAGGCTCTAACTATGGCTACACCTTC. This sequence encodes CASSSPQRGSNYGYTF.

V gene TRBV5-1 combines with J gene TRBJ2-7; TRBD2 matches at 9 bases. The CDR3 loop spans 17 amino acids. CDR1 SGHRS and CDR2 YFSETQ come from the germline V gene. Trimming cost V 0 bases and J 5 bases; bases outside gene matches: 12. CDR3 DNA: TGCGCCAGCAGCTTGGCCGGTGGGGCGGGGGGGCCCAACGAGCAGTACTTC. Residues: CASSLAGGAGGPNEQYF.

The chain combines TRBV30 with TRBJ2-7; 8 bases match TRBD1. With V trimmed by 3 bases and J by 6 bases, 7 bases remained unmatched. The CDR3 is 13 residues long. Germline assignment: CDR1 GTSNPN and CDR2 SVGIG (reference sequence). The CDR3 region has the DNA TGTGCCTGGAGCCCGGCAGGGGGCCGCGAGCAGTACTTC. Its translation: CAWSPAGGREQYF.

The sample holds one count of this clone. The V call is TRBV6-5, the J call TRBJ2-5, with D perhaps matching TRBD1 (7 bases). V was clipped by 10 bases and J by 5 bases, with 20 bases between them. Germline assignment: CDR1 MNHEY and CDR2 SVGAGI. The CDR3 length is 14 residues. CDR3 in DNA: TGTGCCACCTACCCCAGGGGGGCCCACGAGACCCAGTACTTC. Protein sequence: CATYPRGAHETQYF.

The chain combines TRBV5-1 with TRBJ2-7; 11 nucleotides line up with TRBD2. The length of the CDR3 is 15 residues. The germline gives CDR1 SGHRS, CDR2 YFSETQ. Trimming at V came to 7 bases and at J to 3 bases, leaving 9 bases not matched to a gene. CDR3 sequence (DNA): TGCGCCAGCGCTTTCCTGACTAGCGGGAACTACGAGCAGTACTTC. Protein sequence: CASAFLTSGNYEQYF.

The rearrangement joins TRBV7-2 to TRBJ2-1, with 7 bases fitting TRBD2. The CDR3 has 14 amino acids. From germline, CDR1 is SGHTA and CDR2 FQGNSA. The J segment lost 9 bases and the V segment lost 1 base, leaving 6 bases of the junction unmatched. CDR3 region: CASSLGSSGGEQFF. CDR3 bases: TGTGCCAGCAGCTTAGGATCGTCGGGAGGTGAGCAGTTCTTC.

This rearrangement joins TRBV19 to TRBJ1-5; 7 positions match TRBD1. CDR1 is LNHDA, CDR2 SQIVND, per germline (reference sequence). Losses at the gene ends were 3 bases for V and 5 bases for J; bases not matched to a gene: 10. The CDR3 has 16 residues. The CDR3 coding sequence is TGTGCCAGTAGTATTCCGGCAGGGGGACGGGATCAGCCCCAGCATTTT. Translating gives CASSIPAGGRDQPQHF.

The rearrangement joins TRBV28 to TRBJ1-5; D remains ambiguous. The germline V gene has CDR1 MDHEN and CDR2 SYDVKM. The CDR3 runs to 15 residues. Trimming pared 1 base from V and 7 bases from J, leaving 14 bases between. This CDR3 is CASSLLGGNGQPQHF. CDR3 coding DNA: TGTGCCAGCAGTTTATTAGGAGGGAACGGCCAGCCCCAGCATTTT. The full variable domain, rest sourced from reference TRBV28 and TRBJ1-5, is DVKVTQSSRYLVKRTGEKVFLECVQDMDHENMFWYRQDPGLGLRLIYFSYDVKMKEKGDIPEGYSVSREKKERFSLILESASTNQTSMYLCASSLLGGNGQPQHFGDGTRLSIL.

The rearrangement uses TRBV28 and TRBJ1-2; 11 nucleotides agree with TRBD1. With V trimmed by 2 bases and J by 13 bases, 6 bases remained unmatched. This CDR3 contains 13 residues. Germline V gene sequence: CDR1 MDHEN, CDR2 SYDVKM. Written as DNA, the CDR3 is TGTGCCAGCAGTTTAGACCGGGACAGGGGGAGCACCTTC. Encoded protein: CASSLDRDRGSTF.

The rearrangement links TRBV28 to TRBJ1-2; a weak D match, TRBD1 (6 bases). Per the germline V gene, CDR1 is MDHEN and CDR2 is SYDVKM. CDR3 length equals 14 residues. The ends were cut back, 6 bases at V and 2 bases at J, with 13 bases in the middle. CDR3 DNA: TGTGCCAGCAGGGACAGTGGGCGGAACTATGGCTACACCTTC. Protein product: CASRDSGRNYGYTF.

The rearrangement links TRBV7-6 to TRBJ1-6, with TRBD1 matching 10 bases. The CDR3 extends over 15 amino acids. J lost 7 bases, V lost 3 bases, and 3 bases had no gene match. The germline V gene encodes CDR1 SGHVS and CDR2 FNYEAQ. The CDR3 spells CASSFGGQGNSPLHF. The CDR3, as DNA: TGTGCCAGCAGCTTCGGGGGACAGGGGAATTCACCCCTCCACTTT.

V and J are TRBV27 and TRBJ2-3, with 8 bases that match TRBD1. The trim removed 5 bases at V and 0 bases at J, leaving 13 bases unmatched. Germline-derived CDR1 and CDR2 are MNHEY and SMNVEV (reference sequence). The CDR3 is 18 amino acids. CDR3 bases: TGTGCCAGCAGTCCATGGAATGGACAGGGAAGAAGCACAGATACGCAGTATTTT. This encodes CASSPWNGQGRSTDTQYF.

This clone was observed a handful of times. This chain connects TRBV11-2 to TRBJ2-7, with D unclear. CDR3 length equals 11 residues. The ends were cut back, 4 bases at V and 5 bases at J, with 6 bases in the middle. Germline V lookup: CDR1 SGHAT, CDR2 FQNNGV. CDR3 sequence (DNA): TGTGCCAGCAGCTACACCCACGAGCAGTACTTC. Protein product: CASSYTHEQYF.

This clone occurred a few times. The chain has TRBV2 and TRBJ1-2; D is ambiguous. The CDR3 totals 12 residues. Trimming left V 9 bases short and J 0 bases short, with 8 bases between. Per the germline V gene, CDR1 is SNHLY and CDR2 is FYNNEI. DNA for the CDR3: TGTGCCAGTCTTGCGACTAACTATGGCTACACCTTC. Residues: CASLATNYGYTF.

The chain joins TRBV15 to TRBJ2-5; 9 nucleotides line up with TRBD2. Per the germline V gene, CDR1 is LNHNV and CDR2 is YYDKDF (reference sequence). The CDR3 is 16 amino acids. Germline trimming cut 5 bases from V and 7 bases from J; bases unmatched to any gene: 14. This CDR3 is CATSEGGRLAVGTQYF. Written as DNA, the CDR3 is TGTGCCACCAGCGAGGGCGGTAGACTAGCGGTCGGGACCCAGTACTTC. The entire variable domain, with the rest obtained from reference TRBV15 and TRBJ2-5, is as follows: DAMVIQNPRYQVTQFGKPVTLSCSQTLNHNVMYWYQQKSSQAPKLLFHYYDKDFNNEADTPDNFQSRRPNTSFCFLDIRSPGLGDTAMYLCATSEGGRLAVGTQYFGPGTRLLVL.

The CDR3, as DNA: TGTGCCAGCAGGAGAGCGGGTCCTACCTCCTACGAGCAGTACTTC. It encodes CASRRAGPTSYEQYF. This chain uses TRBV6-5 with TRBJ2-7; TRBD2 is a possible D gene (6 bases). The CDR3 has 15 residues. The V end was cut by 6 bases, the J end by 0 bases, with 15 bases between. CDR1 is MNHEY, CDR2 SVGAGI, per germline.

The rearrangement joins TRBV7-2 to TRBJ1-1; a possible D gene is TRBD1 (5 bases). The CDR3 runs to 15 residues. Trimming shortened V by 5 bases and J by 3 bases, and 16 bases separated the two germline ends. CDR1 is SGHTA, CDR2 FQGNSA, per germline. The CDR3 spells CASSLVGRRDTEAFF. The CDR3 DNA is TGTGCCAGCAGCCTAGTGGGGCGCAGGGACACTGAAGCTTTCTTT.

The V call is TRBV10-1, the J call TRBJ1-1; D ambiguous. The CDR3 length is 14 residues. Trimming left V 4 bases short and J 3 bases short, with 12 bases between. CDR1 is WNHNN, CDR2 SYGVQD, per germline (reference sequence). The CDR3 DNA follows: TGCGCCAGCAGTGCCCCGCTGCAGGACACTGAAGCTTTCTTT. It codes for CASSAPLQDTEAFF.

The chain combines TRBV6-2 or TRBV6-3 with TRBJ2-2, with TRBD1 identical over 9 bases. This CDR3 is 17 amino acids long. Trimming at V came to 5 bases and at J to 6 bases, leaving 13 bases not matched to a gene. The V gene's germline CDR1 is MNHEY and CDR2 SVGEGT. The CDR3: CASSTNTGGWRSGELFF. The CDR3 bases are TGTGCCAGCAGTACCAATACAGGGGGCTGGCGGTCCGGGGAGCTGTTTTTT.

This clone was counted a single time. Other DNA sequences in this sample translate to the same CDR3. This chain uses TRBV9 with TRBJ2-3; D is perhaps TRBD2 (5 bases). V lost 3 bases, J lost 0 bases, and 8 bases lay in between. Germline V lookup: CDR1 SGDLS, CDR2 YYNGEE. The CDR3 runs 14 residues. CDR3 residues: CASSESGSTDTQYF. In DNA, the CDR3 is TGTGCCAGCAGCGAGAGCGGTAGCACAGATACGCAGTATTTT.

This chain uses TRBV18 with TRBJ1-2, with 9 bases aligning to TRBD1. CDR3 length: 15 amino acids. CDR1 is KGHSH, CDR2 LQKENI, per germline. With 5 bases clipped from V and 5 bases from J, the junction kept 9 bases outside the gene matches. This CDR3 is CASSTTGGDGYGYTF. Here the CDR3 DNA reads TGTGCCAGCTCAACAACAGGGGGCGACGGATATGGCTACACCTTC.

This CDR3 reads CSVVKGAAYEQYF. CDR3 in DNA: TGCAGCGTTGTAAAGGGGGCCGCCTACGAGCAGTACTTC. V is TRBV29-1 and J is TRBJ2-7; 7 nucleotides match TRBD1. This CDR3 contains 13 residues. In germline, CDR1 is SQVTM, CDR2 ANQGSEA. Unmatched junction bases numbered 5, after V lost 4 bases and J lost 2 bases.